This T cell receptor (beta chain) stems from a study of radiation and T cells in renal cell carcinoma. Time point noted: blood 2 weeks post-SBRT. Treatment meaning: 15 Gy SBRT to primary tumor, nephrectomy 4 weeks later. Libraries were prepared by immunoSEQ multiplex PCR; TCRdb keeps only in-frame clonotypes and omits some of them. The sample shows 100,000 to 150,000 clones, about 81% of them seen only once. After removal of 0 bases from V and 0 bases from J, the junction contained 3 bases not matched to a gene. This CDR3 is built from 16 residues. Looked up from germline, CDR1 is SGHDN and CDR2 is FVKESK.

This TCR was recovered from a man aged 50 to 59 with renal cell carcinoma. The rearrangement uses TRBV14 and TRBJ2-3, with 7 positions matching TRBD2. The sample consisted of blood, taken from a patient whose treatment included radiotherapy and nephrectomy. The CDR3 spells CASSQEAGVSTDTQYF. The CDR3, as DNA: TGTGCCAGCAGCCAAGAGGCGGGAGTGAGCACAGATACGCAGTATTTT.